This is a list of T cell receptor beta chains from one sample in a study of blood T cells in healthy people across ages. From the 5' RACE reads, TCRdb called clonotypes with MiXCR, one entry per CDR3 protein. The data show about 900,000 distinct CDR3 sequences, approximately 59% seen once. Sample: blood. The receptors here all came from a man aged 25-45 years in good health. The conserved cysteine and the conserved F or W are not part of the CDR3 here. Clone size appears in some rows only: once, few, many, or a class for an expanded clone.

clone_size j_call v_call cdr3_length cdr3_aa
few TRBJ2-3 TRBV6-2/TRBV6-3 14 ASSPKAGAKSDTQY
- TRBJ1-1 TRBV10-3 15 AISENLGGQGNTEAF
- TRBJ2-5 TRBV20-1 14 SARDRDRRSQETQY
- TRBJ1-6 TRBV6-2/TRBV6-3 11 ASSPGLQSPLH
few TRBJ2-5 TRBV5-1 13 ASSLFTGGEETQY
- TRBJ1-2 TRBV5-1 12 ASSPETPNYGYT
- TRBJ2-1 TRBV29-1 10 SARQGANEQF
- TRBJ2-1 TRBV20-1 13 SASLAGGSYNEQF
few TRBJ1-4 TRBV20-1 12 SARDRIKDEKLF
few TRBJ2-1 TRBV20-1 14 SARRYGARTYNEQF
- TRBJ2-3 TRBV9 13 ASSVGGTRIDTQY
- TRBJ2-1 TRBV27 15 ASSLSLAGGRYNEQF
- TRBJ2-1 TRBV27 14 ASSGLAGGRYNEQF
- TRBJ1-4 TRBV5-8 13 ASSLSRATNEKLF
few TRBJ2-7 TRBV27 12 ASRSLGDSYEQY
- TRBJ2-5 TRBV4-2 14 ASSHPRTGRQETQY
few TRBJ2-7 TRBV10-3 12 AISVAGGIYEQY
- TRBJ2-1 TRBV15 13 ATSRDDSPHDEQF
- TRBJ2-6 TRBV21-1 12 ASSKGAGNNVLT